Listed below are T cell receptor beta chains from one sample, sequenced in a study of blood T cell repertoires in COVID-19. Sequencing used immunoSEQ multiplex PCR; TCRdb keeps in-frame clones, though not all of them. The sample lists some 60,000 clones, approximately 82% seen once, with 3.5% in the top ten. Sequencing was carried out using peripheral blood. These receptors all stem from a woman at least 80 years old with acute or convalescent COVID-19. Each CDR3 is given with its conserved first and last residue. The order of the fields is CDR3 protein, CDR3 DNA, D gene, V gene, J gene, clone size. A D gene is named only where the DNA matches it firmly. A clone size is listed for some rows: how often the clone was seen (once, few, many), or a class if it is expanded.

CASSLAGGLSYNEQFF	TGTGCCAGCAGCTTAGCCGGGGGACTCTCCTACAATGAGCAGTTCTTC	-	TRBV7-3	TRBJ2-1	once
CASGLSGGAYEQYF	TGTGCCAGCGGACTCTCCGGGGGGGCTTACGAGCAGTACTTC	TRBD2	TRBV6-5	TRBJ2-7	-
CAWSAGGHGYTF	TGTGCCTGGAGTGCGGGGGGCCATGGCTACACCTTC	-	TRBV30	TRBJ1-2	-
CATSSRVPTEAFF	TGTGCCACCAGCAGCAGGGTCCCCACTGAAGCTTTCTTT	-	TRBV15	TRBJ1-1	-
CASSQAPQGTYGYTF	TGTGCCAGCAGCCAAGCCCCACAGGGAACCTATGGCTACACCTTC	-	TRBV3-1/TRBV3-2	TRBJ1-2	-
CASSLQTGNYGYTF	TGTGCCAGCAGTTTACAAACGGGGAACTATGGCTACACCTTC	-	TRBV28	TRBJ1-2	-
CASSLGGPEAFF	TGTGCCAGCAGCTTGGGTGGGCCGGAAGCTTTCTTT	-	TRBV5-6	TRBJ1-1	-
CASSLGQGNQPQHF	TGTGCCAGCAGCTTAGGACAGGGCAATCAGCCCCAGCATTTT	-	TRBV11-2	TRBJ1-5	-
CASSRTGAGNEQFF	TGTGCCAGCAGTCGAACAGGGGCGGGAAATGAGCAGTTCTTC	-	TRBV27	TRBJ2-1	-
CASSYSWAGGNPQPQHF	TGTGCCAGCAGTTACTCCTGGGCAGGGGGCAACCCTCAGCCCCAGCATTTT	TRBD1	TRBV6-2/TRBV6-3	TRBJ1-5	-
CATGTSGINEQFF	TGTGCCACCGGGACTAGCGGGATAAATGAGCAGTTCTTC	TRBD2	TRBV11-1	TRBJ2-1	-
CASSLDPGGNTEAFF	TGCGCCAGCAGCTTGGACCCAGGGGGGAACACTGAAGCTTTCTTT	TRBD1	TRBV5-1	TRBJ1-1	-
CASTRTGNYGYTF	TGTGCCAGCACTAGGACAGGGAATTATGGCTACACCTTC	TRBD1	TRBV12-3/TRBV12-4	TRBJ1-2	-
CASSPPIRGQGYTF	TGTGCCAGCTCACCACCCATCAGGGGGCAAGGCTACACCTTC	TRBD1	TRBV18	TRBJ1-2	-
CASSQDYRVETQYF	TGTGCCAGCTCTCAGGACTACCGGGTAGAGACCCAGTACTTC	-	TRBV18	TRBJ2-5	-
CASSRLAGNFNEQFF	TGTGCCAGCAGCCGCCTAGCGGGGAACTTTAATGAGCAGTTCTTC	TRBD2	TRBV6-2/TRBV6-3	TRBJ2-1	-
CASSDNAGEYNEQFF	TGTGCCAGCAGTGATAACGCGGGGGAATACAATGAGCAGTTCTTC	TRBD2	TRBV2	TRBJ2-1	-
CASSSVGTGKVAFF	TGTGCCAGCAGTTCCGTCGGGACAGGGAAGGTGGCTTTCTTT	TRBD1	TRBV6-1	TRBJ1-1	-
CASSVGGVYGYTF	TGTGCCAGCAGCGTCGGAGGGGTCTATGGCTACACCTTC	-	TRBV9	TRBJ1-2	-
CASSSRAGGADTQYF	TGTGCCAGCAGCTCCCGAGCGGGGGGGGCAGATACGCAGTATTTT	TRBD2	TRBV7-6	TRBJ2-3	-
CAWSDLQGSNQPQHF	TGTGCCTGGAGTGACCTACAGGGGAGCAATCAGCCCCAGCATTTT	TRBD1	TRBV30	TRBJ1-5	-
CASSPTGRDTGELFF	TGCGCCAGCAGCCCGACAGGGCGGGACACCGGGGAGCTGTTTTTT	TRBD1	TRBV5-1	TRBJ2-2	few
CASSSGQGNSPLHF	TGTGCCAGCAGCTCCGGACAGGGGAATTCACCCCTCCACTTT	TRBD1	TRBV7-3	TRBJ1-6	-
CSASVGLAGGTQETQYF	TGCAGTGCTAGTGTCGGACTAGCGGGGGGGACCCAAGAGACCCAGTACTTC	TRBD2	TRBV20-1	TRBJ2-5	once
CASSVSGEQFF	TGTGCCAGCAGTGTCAGTGGCGAGCAGTTCTTC	-	TRBV28	TRBJ2-1	-
CASSLRWGGADTQYF	TGTGCCAGCAGCCTCAGGTGGGGGGGGGCGGATACGCAGTATTTT	-	TRBV6-6	TRBJ2-3	-
CASSATGGDYEQYF	TGTGCCAGCAGCGCCACTGGGGGGGACTACGAGCAGTACTTC	TRBD2	TRBV7-9	TRBJ2-7	-
CASSLNEKLFF	TGTGCCAGCAGTCTGAATGAAAAACTGTTTTTT	-	TRBV4-2	TRBJ1-4	-
CASSQTSGGAVDTQYF	TGTGCCAGCAGTCAGACTAGCGGGGGGGCGGTTGATACGCAGTATTTT	TRBD2	TRBV27	TRBJ2-3	once
CASSSIAGVGTGELFF	TGTGCCAGCAGCTCGATAGCGGGAGTCGGTACCGGGGAGCTGTTTTTT	TRBD2	TRBV7-3	TRBJ2-2	-
CATSRDQSPGNQPQHF	TGTGCCACCAGCAGAGATCAATCACCAGGCAATCAGCCCCAGCATTTT	-	TRBV15	TRBJ1-5	once
CASSSNEKLFF	TGTGCCAGCAGTTCAAATGAAAAACTGTTTTTT	-	TRBV27	TRBJ1-4	-
CASSHSNRAGVTNEKLFF	TGTGCCAGCAGCCACTCCAACAGGGCTGGGGTCACTAATGAAAAACTGTTTTTT	-	TRBV3-1/TRBV3-2	TRBJ1-4	few